This is a list of T cell receptor beta chains from one sample in a study of T cells in Graves' hyperthyroidism and ophthalmopathy. One entry per CDR3 protein results from TCRdb running MiXCR on the multiplex PCR reads. The sample contains hundreds of thousands of distinct CDR3 sequences, around 15% of which appear only once. Sample: blood. The source of these receptors is a man aged 18 to 29 with Graves' ophthalmopathy. The CDR3 runs from the conserved cysteine through the conserved F or W. A D gene is named only where the DNA matches it firmly. Size values are once, few and many counts, or a class for expanded clones, and some rows have none.

cdr3_aa,cdr3_nt,clone_size,d_call,j_call,v_call
CASSSTGGLVYGYTF,TGTGCCAGCAGTAGCACAGGGGGCCTCGTCTATGGCTACACCTTC,many,TRBD1,TRBJ1-2,TRBV6-1
CASRTSGSWETQYF,TGTGCCAGCAGGACTAGCGGGAGTTGGGAGACCCAGTACTTC,few,TRBD2,TRBJ2-5,TRBV27
CASRGVPSEQFF,TGTGCCAGCAGGGGGGTCCCCAGTGAGCAGTTCTTC,many,NA,TRBJ2-1,TRBV27
CACIPSGGYNEQFF,TGTGCCTGCATTCCCAGCGGGGGCTACAATGAGCAGTTCTTC,many,TRBD2,TRBJ2-1,TRBV30
CSAHRSGAKNIQYF,TGCAGTGCCCACCGATCGGGAGCCAAAAACATTCAGTACTTC,many,NA,TRBJ2-4,TRBV20-1
CASSLTRGDTEAFF,TGTGCCAGCAGTTTAACTAGGGGGGACACTGAAGCTTTCTTT,NA,NA,TRBJ1-1,TRBV12-3/TRBV12-4
CATSDQGLAKNNEQFF,TGTGCCACCAGTGACCAGGGACTAGCGAAGAACAATGAGCAGTTCTTC,many,TRBD2,TRBJ2-1,TRBV24-1
CASSLHQADTQYF,TGTGCCAGCAGTTTGCACCAGGCAGATACGCAGTATTTT,many,NA,TRBJ2-3,TRBV12-3/TRBV12-4
CASSLGTSIGEQYF,TGTGCCAGCAGCTTAGGGACTAGCATCGGCGAGCAGTACTTC,many,TRBD2,TRBJ2-7,TRBV7-3
CAISESGGGYNEQFF,TGTGCCATCAGTGAGTCGGGGGGAGGCTACAATGAGCAGTTCTTC,many,NA,TRBJ2-1,TRBV10-3
CASSQDRSGTYYEQYF,TGCGCCAGCAGCCAAGATCGTAGCGGAACCTACTACGAGCAGTACTTC,few,NA,TRBJ2-7,TRBV4-1
CASKREDMNTGELFF,TGTGCCAGCAAAAGGGAGGACATGAACACCGGGGAGCTGTTTTTT,many,NA,TRBJ2-2,TRBV2
CASSPGGFNEKLFF,TGTGCCAGCAGCCCAGGCGGGTTTAATGAAAAACTGTTTTTT,many,NA,TRBJ1-4,TRBV3-1
CANRQEARGYTF,TGTGCCAACAGACAGGAAGCTCGTGGCTACACCTTC,NA,NA,TRBJ1-2,TRBV6-1
CASSEPRDSYEQYF,TGTGCCAGCAGTGAACCCCGGGACAGCTACGAGCAGTACTTC,many,TRBD1,TRBJ2-7,TRBV6-1
CASSGEASYSEQFF,TGTGCCAGCAGCGGGGAAGCATCCTACAGTGAGCAGTTCTTC,many,NA,TRBJ2-1,TRBV2
CASRGTSGGFQETQYF,TGTGCCAGCAGAGGGACTAGCGGGGGATTCCAAGAGACCCAGTACTTC,few,TRBD2,TRBJ2-5,TRBV27
CASSPSAGAPYGELFF,TGTGCCAGCAGCCCGTCTGCCGGGGCCCCTTACGGGGAGCTGTTTTTT,NA,NA,TRBJ2-2,TRBV3-1
CATSVGGIEQYF,TGTGCCACCAGTGTAGGGGGAATCGAGCAGTACTTC,NA,NA,TRBJ2-7,TRBV24-1
CASSITGGSNQPQHF,TGTGCCAGTAGTATAACTGGGGGAAGCAATCAGCCCCAGCATTTT,NA,NA,TRBJ1-5,TRBV19
CARELGPNEQFF,TGTGCCAGAGAGCTGGGGCCCAATGAGCAGTTCTTC,few,NA,TRBJ2-1,TRBV9
CASSVATGGLDTIYF,TGTGCCAGCAGCGTAGCTACAGGGGGCCTGGACACCATATATTTT,NA,TRBD1,TRBJ1-3,TRBV9
CSASPTDYYGYTF,TGCAGTGCTAGTCCCACAGATTACTATGGCTACACCTTC,many,NA,TRBJ1-2,TRBV20-1
CASSGTKTYEQYF,TGTGCCAGCAGTGGGACAAAAACCTACGAGCAGTACTTC,many,NA,TRBJ2-7,TRBV2
CASSLPSRRNEQFF,TGTGCCAGCAGTTTACCTTCGAGGAGGAATGAGCAGTTCTTC,NA,NA,TRBJ2-1,TRBV27
CASSLVDLNGGEQFF,TGTGCCAGCAGCTTAGTAGATTTAAACGGGGGTGAGCAGTTCTTC,NA,NA,TRBJ2-1,TRBV7-9
CASSGQIEAFF,TGTGCCAGCAGTGGACAGATTGAAGCTTTCTTT,many,NA,TRBJ1-1,TRBV6-1
CASKAGGIGYGYTF,TGTGCCAGTAAGGCAGGGGGTATCGGCTATGGCTACACCTTC,NA,TRBD1,TRBJ1-2,TRBV19
CASSQLSSQETQYF,TGCGCCAGCAGCCAACTTAGCAGTCAAGAGACCCAGTACTTC,many,NA,TRBJ2-5,TRBV4-1
CASGYSQGLKEKLFF,TGTGCCAGCGGTTACTCGCAGGGACTGAAGGAAAAACTGTTTTTT,NA,NA,TRBJ1-4,TRBV12-3/TRBV12-4
CASSFPASGGAGGELFF,TGTGCCAGCAGTTTCCCCGCTAGCGGGGGGGCCGGCGGGGAGCTGTTTTTT,many,TRBD2,TRBJ2-2,TRBV12-3/TRBV12-4
CASSYSGPTGMNTEAFF,TGTGCCAGCAGTTACTCTGGCCCGACAGGAATGAACACTGAAGCTTTCTTT,many,NA,TRBJ1-1,TRBV6-5
CASSGGTAPNTGELLF,TGTGCCAGCAGTGGAGGGACAGCCCCTAACACCGGGGAGCTGCTTTTT,NA,NA,TRBJ2-2,TRBV6-2/TRBV6-3
CASSRGTGTGWKNTEAFF,TGTGCCAGCAGTAGGGGCACGGGGACAGGGTGGAAGAACACTGAAGCTTTCTTT,NA,TRBD1,TRBJ1-1,TRBV6-1
CASSRGPPGTDTQYF,TGTGCCAGCAGCCGAGGACCCCCCGGCACAGATACGCAGTATTTT,NA,NA,TRBJ2-3,TRBV27
CASSLASGRGYEQFF,TGTGCCAGCAGTTTAGCTAGCGGGAGAGGGTATGAGCAGTTCTTC,NA,TRBD2,TRBJ2-1,TRBV12-3/TRBV12-4
CASSTQGPDTQYF,TGTGCCAGCAGCACCCAGGGGCCAGATACGCAGTATTTT,many,NA,TRBJ2-3,TRBV5-6
CASSLNLGQGSAGELFF,TGTGCCAGCAGCTTAAATTTAGGGCAGGGTTCAGCCGGGGAGCTGTTTTTT,many,NA,TRBJ2-2,TRBV7-3
CASSLDRGAHQFF,TGTGCCAGCAGCTTAGATCGGGGGGCTCACCAGTTCTTC,NA,NA,TRBJ2-1,TRBV11-2
CASTLRDRVNQPQHF,TGTGCCAGCACCTTAAGAGACAGGGTTAATCAGCCCCAGCATTTT,few,TRBD1,TRBJ1-5,TRBV25-1
CASSTGTGFGEAFF,TGCGCCAGCAGCACCGGGACAGGGTTTGGTGAAGCTTTCTTT,many,TRBD1,TRBJ1-1,TRBV5-1
CASSYQGEEEAFF,TGTGCCAGCAGCTACCAGGGTGAAGAGGAAGCTTTCTTT,many,NA,TRBJ1-1,TRBV6-1
CASTGAEHTGELFF,TGCGCCAGCACAGGAGCGGAGCACACCGGGGAGCTGTTTTTT,many,NA,TRBJ2-2,TRBV5-1
CAWRTTGGTETQYF,TGTGCCTGGAGAACGACAGGGGGCACAGAGACCCAGTACTTC,many,TRBD1,TRBJ2-5,TRBV30
CASSEHRSSSYEQYF,TGCGCCAGCAGTGAGCACAGGTCGAGCTCCTACGAGCAGTACTTC,NA,NA,TRBJ2-7,TRBV2
CASSVTGGVSGANVLTF,TGTGCCAGCAGTGTCACAGGAGGGGTCTCTGGGGCCAACGTCCTGACTTTC,few,NA,TRBJ2-6,TRBV27